This section outlines one T cell receptor (beta chain) sequence together with its context. This entry is derived from a study of T-cell reconstitution after alpha-beta-depleted transplantation in children. The TCRbeta library incorporated unique molecular identifiers. TCRdb passed the PCR reads through MiXCR, listing each CDR3 protein once. Here the sample spans hundreds of thousands of distinct CDR3 sequences, around 10% being singletons. Trimming removed 5 bases from V and 3 bases from J; junction bases left unmatched: 10. The germline gives CDR1 DFQATT, CDR2 SNEGSKA (reference sequence). This CDR3 contains 15 residues.

The chain links TRBV20-1 to TRBJ1-1; 9 bases line up with TRBD1. Material: PBMCs from the stem cell graft donor, obtained from the stem cell graft. The receptor was isolated from a human donor who donated a stem cell graft to a child with acute lymphoblastic leukemia. The CDR3 loop reads CSAWDRVGRYTEAFF. In DNA, the CDR3 is TGCAGTGCTTGGGACAGGGTCGGGCGATACACTGAAGCTTTCTTT.